This T cell receptor (beta chain) is drawn from a study of prognosis after radiotherapy for stage I lung cancer. Study information: Twelve patients' tumors were adenocarcinoma, and roughly 7 patients' tumors were squamous cell carcinoma. General observations from the study: Patients who went on to get distant metastases had lower Shannon entropy after stereotactic body radiation therapy.

For this clonotype: No antigen is known for it. A read error is likely here: a far larger clone is one base away.

The CDR3 consists of 15 residues. V lost 5 bases to trimming and J lost 4 bases, with 18 bases between them. Germline loops: CDR1 MRHNA, CDR2 SNTAGT. Two-round multiplex PCR amplified TCR beta CDR3 from genomic DNA. The authors ran first-round PCR with primers specific to each TRBV and TRBJ gene. TCRdb ran MiXCR on the multiplex PCR reads and lists one entry per CDR3 protein. The sample contains about 59,000 distinct CDR3 sequences, about 30% of which appear only once. The sequence was collected from a donor aged 50 or older with non-small cell lung cancer. V usage is TRBV6-4 and J usage is TRBJ2-7; perhaps TRBD2 as D (5 bases). The starting material was PBMCs, obtained before or after stereotactic body radiation therapy (not recorded which). The CDR3 sequence: CASSYGSRVSYEQYF. CDR3 nucleotides: TGTGCCAGCAGTTACGGGTCGCGGGTATCTTACGAGCAGTACTTC.